This TCR beta chain comes out of a study of cytomegalovirus exposure and HLA in healthy donors (dated by TCRdb to the late 2010s). Regarding the complete study: An earlier analysis of some 500 of the donors reported 250 to 350 Gb of sequence data and roughly 110 million unique TCR beta sequences from 150 million to 200 million T cells. An early release that covered about 600 HLA-typed donors contained around 300 gigabases of sequencing data and tens of millions of unique TCR sequences. Among the 398 genotyped donors, around 81% belonged to the genetic ancestry cluster associated with self-reported Caucasian donors. The study was designed to test whether signatures of past pathogen exposure could be identified by cataloging public T cell receptors. The study used immunosequencing to profile the T cell repertoires of approximately 640 subjects and linked those repertoires to cytomegalovirus serostatus. A separate validation cohort of roughly 110 different subjects was used in addition to the roughly 700-subject first cohort. To predict cytomegalovirus infection status, the study combined high-throughput TCR immunosequencing, statistical association of individual TCRs with disease status, and machine learning. A later analysis re-analyzed previously published TCR beta repertoires from roughly 600 donors and added high-resolution HLA genotyping to study TCR occurrence patterns. The later analysis used no new phenotypic data to find candidate immune exposures, relying instead on TCR beta sequences and their occurrence across donors. To decide whether each TCR beta V gene segment behaved as functional or pseudogenic, an earlier analysis of some 600 of the donors relied on high-throughput TCR beta sequencing. Donor age, sex, ethnicity and CMV serostatus were compiled together with the repertoire data. Genome-wide SNP genotypes for about 65% of the roughly 670 donors were used in a later genetic analysis, which treated that subset as a discovery cohort. Every repertoire in the discovery cohort had been generated on one and the same sequencing platform. Both class I and class II loci were covered by HLA typing, at four-digit resolution. Typing coverage differed by locus: A, B, C, DRB1 and DQB1 were typed in roughly 620-630 donors, DQA1 in about 510, DPA1 in nearly 610, and DPB1 in around 490. About five DR-DQ haplotypes were treated as single units for association and clustering because of strong linkage in the cohort. Among about 360 genotyped donors of the cohort, an average of 235,054 unique TCR beta nucleotide sequences were sequenced per donor, 15% to 20% of them non-productive.

Worth noting for this clone: The clone's antigen remains unknown. No clone much larger than this one lies a single base away; base qualities are absent.

The CDR3 covers 14 residues, taking in both the cysteine and the phenylalanine. Kept here is only the CDR3 DNA, which spans 42 bases and is read in frame from base 1. V drops 2 bases and J drops 3 bases, leaving 10 bases in between. CDR1 MNHEY and CDR2 SMNVEV were looked up in the germline V gene (reference sequence). Results the study describes overall, beyond this receptor: Most CMV-associated TCR beta chains appeared to be HLA-restricted in a later analysis, and the HLA associations seemed to be driven largely by CMV exposure. According to a later analysis, parvovirus B19, influenza, CMV and Epstein-Barr virus appeared linked to several top co-occurrence clusters. Correlated functional status among segregating V segments might be attributable to linkage disequilibrium, but an unknown experimental factor could not be ruled out. The study listed 164 TCR beta chains as associated with cytomegalovirus. A cluster of highly shared sequence variants was judged likely to represent a technical artifact of the sequencing pipeline. Most TCR sequences were observed very rarely across donors, whereas some public TCRs were present in many individuals. In a later analysis, around 17,000 TCR beta sequences were associated with specific HLA alleles at a false discovery rate of 0.05. Compared with the approximately 670-donor mean, donors in an Asian-associated ancestry cluster had fewer N-insertions in productive TCRs, according to a later genetic analysis. Because HLA typing was missing for some donors at each locus, association tests included only the typed subset. In vitro tests confirmed that a few of the cytomegalovirus-associated TCR beta chains recognize cytomegalovirus antigens. An association between a missense DCLRE1C variant and V-gene and J-gene trimming of TCR beta chains was found in a later genetic analysis and replicated in an independent cohort. According to the authors, the approach could potentially be generalized to other disease states and immunological phenotypes. When HLA alleles, especially DR and DQ, strongly co-occurred, attributing TCR associations to individual alleles was difficult. Broadly in line with IMGT annotations, most TCR beta V segments showed up in productive rearrangements about 87% or about 30% of the time in an earlier analysis of about 500 of the donors. About 17 rarely observed V segments, including chromosome 9 orphons, were excluded from the earlier analysis of a few hundred of the donors because counts were too low. Compared with equally common non-associated chains, HLA-associated TCR beta chains in a later analysis were more clonally expanded and had lower generation probabilities. This cohort had only TCR beta chains sequenced, and the lack of alpha or paired-chain data limited which features could be detected. Some IMGT-functional V segments, including TRBV6-2 and TRBV6-3, could not be told apart with the 87-base-pair reads, so those segments were excluded. CMV serostatus was the only immune exposure information available for the cohort. A further reported finding was that TCR beta sequences accurately predicted the HLA-A and HLA-B alleles for most subjects in the first cohort. Sequencing depth was assumed to be roughly uniform across donors in the presence/absence analyses, though that assumption may not hold. In a later analysis, TCR association rates were found to vary across HLA loci, with the most associated TCRs seen for DRB1 alleles and the fewest for HLA-C alleles. The classifier was reported to diagnose cytomegalovirus status with high specificity and sensitivity in both the original and validation cohorts.

In total, 666 healthy bone marrow donors made up the cohort. At the time of sampling, all cohort members were nominally healthy, though unrecorded immune exposures were likely present. The donor was CMV seropositive and was included in the group of 289 seropositive cohort members. A peripheral blood sample was provided by each donor, and peripheral blood mononuclear cells were used for TCR beta sequencing. The Qiagen DNeasy Blood Extraction Kit was used to extract genomic DNA from the blood cell samples. The library came from the immunoSEQ multiplex PCR assay. For the multiplex PCR, a mixture combining 60 forward primers for TCR Vbeta segments and 13 reverse primers for TCR Jbeta segments was used. The CDR3 region of rearranged TCR beta genes was amplified from genomic DNA with a multiplex PCR assay. Amplified TCR beta libraries were sequenced as 87-base-pair reads on the Illumina HiSeq System. Concerning the study's data processing: A later analysis counted approximately 76 million unique TCR beta chains across the 550 to 700 repertoires, and roughly 11 million of these chains were shared by at least two donors. A nearest-neighbor algorithm error-corrected the raw reads and collapsed the reads into unique sequences, merging closely related sequences to remove PCR and sequencing errors. V, D and J gene segments were assigned by aligning CDR3 sequences to IMGT reference sequences. For a sequence to be retained, a match of at least six nucleotides was required to both a V gene segment and a J gene segment. A rearrangement counted as productive if the CDR3 had no stop codons and remained in frame with V and J, and every other rearrangement counted as non-productive. CDR3 was defined according to IMGT convention as the region running from the second conserved V-encoded cysteine to the conserved J-encoded phenylalanine. Sequences without an unambiguous match to a single V gene segment were excluded from the earlier analysis of about 600 of the donors. In an earlier analysis of several hundred of the donors, V segments were called functional above 56.7% productive rearrangements and were called segregating when the between-donor standard deviation exceeded 5%. A statistical classification framework was built to diagnose cytomegalovirus status from the catalog of TCR beta chain sequences. V and J gene assignment, in a later analysis, came from comparing TCR nucleotide sequences with IMGT/GENE-DB human TR gene sequences. A later analysis assigned CDR3 sequences and most-parsimonious VDJ recombination scenarios with the TCRdist pipeline. In a later analysis, every TCR beta chain was defined by the combination of its CDR3 amino acid sequence and its V-gene family, and reads without a unique V-gene family were dropped. A later analysis removed 550 to 700 highly shared, low-generation-probability nucleotide sequences to deal with suspected cross-contamination and a sequencing artifact. A later analysis calculated a clonal expansion index for each public chain from normalized within-repertoire ranks of inferred template counts. In a later analysis, generation probabilities were computed using a VDJ recombination model fitted to out-of-frame rearrangements, and the results were checked against IGoR. A later analysis scored TCR-TCR, TCR-HLA and TCR-CMV co-occurrence with hypergeometric tests, applying a repertoire-size bias correction to TCR pairs. In a later analysis, false discovery rates were estimated by permuting HLA or CMV assignments 20 times. In a later analysis, co-occurring TCRs were grouped using DBSCAN, with TCRdist sequence similarity added in when clustering inside HLA-allele-positive subsets. For co-occurrence clustering, repertoires with fewer than 30,000 or more than 120,000 public chains were excluded, along with four to six repertoires with anomalous nucleotide sharing. The table was pulled from immuneACCESS by TCRdb, which kept in-frame rearrangements only. Such tables lose some clones; where checked, under half of the loss comes from unresolved V genes, and the rest has no known cause. V and J calls and clone size follow that table, whereas D and trimming were derived from the DNA. This sample is represented by about 94,000 clones; under 80% of them were singletons. More than 20% of the sample is held by the ten biggest clonotypes.

The sequence joins TRBV27 to TRBJ1-1; the D gene lacks a confident call. Sequenced: PBMCs. The clonotype originates from a young man in good health and CMV-seropositive. The DNA is TGTGCCAGCAGTTTAACCAGGAGGGACACTGAAGCTTTCTTT. This codes for CASSLTRRDTEAFF.